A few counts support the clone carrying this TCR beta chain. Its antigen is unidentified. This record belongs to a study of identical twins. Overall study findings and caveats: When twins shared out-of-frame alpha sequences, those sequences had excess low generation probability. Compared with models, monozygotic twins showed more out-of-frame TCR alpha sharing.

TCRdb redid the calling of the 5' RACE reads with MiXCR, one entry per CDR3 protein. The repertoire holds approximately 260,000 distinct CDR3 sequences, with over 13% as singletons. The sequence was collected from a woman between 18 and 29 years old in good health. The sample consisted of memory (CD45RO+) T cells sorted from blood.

For the CDR3, the DNA is TGCGCCAGCAGCCAAGAGGGGGACCAGCCCCAGCATTTT. It specifies CASSQEGDQPQHF. The V gene is TRBV4-1, the J gene TRBJ1-5, with D tentatively TRBD1 (5 bases). The CDR3 is 13 residues long. The germline gives CDR1 MGHRA, CDR2 YSYEKL. Trimming removed 0 bases at V and 7 bases at J, with 7 bases between.